This TCR beta chain was found in a study of blood T cell repertoires in COVID-19. As for the study in general: Specimens from acute and convalescent COVID-19 originated in the United States, Italy and Spain. In each case, the material was cDNA or gDNA derived from T cells, B-cell-depleted T cells, or PBMCs.

Authors' methods: Cell counts per sample came from amplifying reference gene primers. Produced via immunoSEQ multiplex PCR; TCRdb's table is partial and in-frame only. D and trimming were read from the DNA, whereas the V and J calls and clone size are those reported in that table. The sample holds some 26,000 clones, around 90% seen once. The sequencing sample was made of peripheral blood. The clonotype comes from a human donor in a cohort sampled during active COVID-19.

CDR3 nucleotide sequence: TGTGCCAGCAGCTATCCCGGGGGCCGACAGGGCGACTATGGCTACACCTTC. It specifies CASSYPGGRQGDYGYTF. This rearrangement joins TRBV3-1 (or the pseudogene TRBV3-2) to TRBJ1-2; 7 nucleotides line up with TRBD1. V trimming: 5 bases; J trimming: 3 bases; junction bases outside the gene matches: 15. The CDR3 runs 17 residues. Germline V gene lookup returns CDR1 LGHDT and CDR2 YNNKEL (reference sequence).